This T cell receptor beta chain was obtained from a study of blood T cell repertoires in COVID-19. Overall study context: From T cells, B-cell-depleted T cells, or PBMCs came the material, which was cDNA or gDNA.

The ends were cut back, 1 base at V and 2 bases at J, with 3 bases in the middle. Germline loops: CDR1 LGHDT, CDR2 YNNKEL (reference sequence). There are 12 residues in the CDR3. This clone was found once. Only in-frame clones appear in the TCRdb table, and some are missing; sequencing was by immunoSEQ multiplex PCR. The sample has some 66,000 clones, approximately 90% seen once; the top ten hold about 9%. The TCR originated in a human donor with active COVID-19. The donor label of this sample is uncertain. Sequences were obtained from peripheral blood. This chain links TRBV3-1 (or the pseudogene TRBV3-2) with TRBJ2-7; D gene unclear. The CDR3 nucleotides read TGTGCCAGCAGCCAAGCGGCCTACGAGCAGTACTTC. Translating gives CASSQAAYEQYF.